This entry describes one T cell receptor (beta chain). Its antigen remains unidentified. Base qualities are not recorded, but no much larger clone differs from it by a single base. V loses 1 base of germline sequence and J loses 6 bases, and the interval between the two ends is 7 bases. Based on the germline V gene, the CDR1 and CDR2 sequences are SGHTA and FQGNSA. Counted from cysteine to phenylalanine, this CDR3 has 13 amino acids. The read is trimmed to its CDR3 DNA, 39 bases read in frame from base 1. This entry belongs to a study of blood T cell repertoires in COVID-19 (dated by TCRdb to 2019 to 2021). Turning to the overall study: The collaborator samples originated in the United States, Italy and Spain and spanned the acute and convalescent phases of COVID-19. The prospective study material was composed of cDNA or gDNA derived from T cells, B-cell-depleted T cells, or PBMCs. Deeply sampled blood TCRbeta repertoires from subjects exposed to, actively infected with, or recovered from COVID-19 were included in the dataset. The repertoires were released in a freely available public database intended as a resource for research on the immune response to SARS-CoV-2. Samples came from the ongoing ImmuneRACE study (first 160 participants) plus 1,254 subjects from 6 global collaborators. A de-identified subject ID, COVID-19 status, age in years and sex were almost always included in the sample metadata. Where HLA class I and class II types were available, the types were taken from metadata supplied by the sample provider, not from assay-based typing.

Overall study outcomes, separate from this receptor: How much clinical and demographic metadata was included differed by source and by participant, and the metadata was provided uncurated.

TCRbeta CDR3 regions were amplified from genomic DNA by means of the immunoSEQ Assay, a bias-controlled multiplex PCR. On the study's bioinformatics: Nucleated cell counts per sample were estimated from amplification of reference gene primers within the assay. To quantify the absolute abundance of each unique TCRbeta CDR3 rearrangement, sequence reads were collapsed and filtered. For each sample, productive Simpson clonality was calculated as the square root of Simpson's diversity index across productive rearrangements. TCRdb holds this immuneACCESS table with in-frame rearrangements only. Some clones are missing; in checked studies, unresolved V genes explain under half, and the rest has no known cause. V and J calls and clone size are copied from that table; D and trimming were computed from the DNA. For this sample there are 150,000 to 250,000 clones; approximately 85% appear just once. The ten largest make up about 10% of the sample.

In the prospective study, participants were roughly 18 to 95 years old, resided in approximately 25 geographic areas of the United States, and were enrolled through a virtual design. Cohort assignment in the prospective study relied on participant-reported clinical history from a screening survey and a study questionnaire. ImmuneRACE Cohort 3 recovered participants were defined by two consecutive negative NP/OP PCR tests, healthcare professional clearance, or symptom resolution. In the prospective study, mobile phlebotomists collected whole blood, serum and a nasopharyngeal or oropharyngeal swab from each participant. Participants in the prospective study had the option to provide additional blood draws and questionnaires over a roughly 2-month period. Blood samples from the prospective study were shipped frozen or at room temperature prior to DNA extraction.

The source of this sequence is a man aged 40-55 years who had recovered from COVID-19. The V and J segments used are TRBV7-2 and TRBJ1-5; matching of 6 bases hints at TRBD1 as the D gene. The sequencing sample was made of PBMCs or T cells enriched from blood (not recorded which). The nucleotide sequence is TGTGCCAGCAGCTTAGACAGGGCTCAGCCCCAGCATTTT. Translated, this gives CASSLDRAQPQHF.